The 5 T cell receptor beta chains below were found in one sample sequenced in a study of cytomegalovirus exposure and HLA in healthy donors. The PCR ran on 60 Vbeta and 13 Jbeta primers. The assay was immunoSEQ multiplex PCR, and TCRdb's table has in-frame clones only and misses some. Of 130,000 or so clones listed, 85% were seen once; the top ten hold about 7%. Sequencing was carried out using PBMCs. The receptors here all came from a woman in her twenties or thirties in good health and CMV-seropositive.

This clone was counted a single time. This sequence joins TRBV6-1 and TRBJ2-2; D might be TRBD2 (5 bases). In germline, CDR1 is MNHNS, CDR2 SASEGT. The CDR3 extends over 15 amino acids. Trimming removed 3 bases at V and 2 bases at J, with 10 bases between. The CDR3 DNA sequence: TGTGCCAGCAGTGACTTACTAGATAACACCGGGGAGCTGTTTTTT. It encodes CASSDLLDNTGELFF.

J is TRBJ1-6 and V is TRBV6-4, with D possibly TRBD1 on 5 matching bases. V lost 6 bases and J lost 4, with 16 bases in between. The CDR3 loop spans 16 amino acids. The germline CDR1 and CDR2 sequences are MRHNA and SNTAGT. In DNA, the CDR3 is TGTGCCAGCAGACCCAGGGAATGGCTTTATAATTCACCCCTCCACTTT. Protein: CASRPREWLYNSPLHF.

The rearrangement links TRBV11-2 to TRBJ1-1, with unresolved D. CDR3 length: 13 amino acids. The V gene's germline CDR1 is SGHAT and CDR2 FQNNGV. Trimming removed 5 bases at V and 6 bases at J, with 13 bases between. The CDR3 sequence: CASSLSQVPEAFF. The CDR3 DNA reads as TGTGCCAGCAGCCTCTCCCAGGTGCCTGAAGCTTTCTTT. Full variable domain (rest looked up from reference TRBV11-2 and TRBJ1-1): EAGVAQSPRYKIIEKRQSVAFWCNPISGHATLYWYQQILGQGPKLLIQFQNNGVVDDSQLPKDRFSAERLKGVDSTLKIQPAKLEDSAVYLCASSLSQVPEAFFGQGTRLTVV.

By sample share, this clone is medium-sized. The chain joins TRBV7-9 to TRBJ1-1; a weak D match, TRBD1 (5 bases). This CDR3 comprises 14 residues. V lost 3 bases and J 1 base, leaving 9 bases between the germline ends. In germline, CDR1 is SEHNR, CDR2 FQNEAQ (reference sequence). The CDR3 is CASSFGRGNTEAFF. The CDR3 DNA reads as TGTGCCAGCAGCTTTGGAAGGGGGAACACTGAAGCTTTCTTT.

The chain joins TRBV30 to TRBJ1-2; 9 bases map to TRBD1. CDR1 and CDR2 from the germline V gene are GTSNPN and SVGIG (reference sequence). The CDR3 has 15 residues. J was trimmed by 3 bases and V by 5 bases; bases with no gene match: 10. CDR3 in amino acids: CAWPGTGKYDYGYTF. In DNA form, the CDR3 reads TGTGCCTGGCCAGGGACAGGGAAGTATGACTATGGCTACACCTTC.